The 26 T cell receptor beta chains given below trace back to one sample, sequenced in a study of T cells in Graves' hyperthyroidism and ophthalmopathy. What was amplified from RNA transcripts were TCR beta CDR3 regions. The TCR CDR3 was amplified in a first-round RT-PCR using the HTBI primer set. From the multiplex PCR reads, TCRdb called clonotypes with MiXCR, one entry per CDR3 protein. Seen here are roughly 840,000 distinct CDR3 sequences, about two fifths observed once, and the top ten hold 8% to 9%. The specimen sequenced was blood. Source of these receptors: a man younger than 30 with Graves' hyperthyroidism.

This clonotype has more than one count but fewer than ten. CDR3 nucleotides: TGCAGTGCTAGAGATCGGCGGGGGACCTACGAGCAGTACTTC. It codes for CSARDRRGTYEQYF. This chain connects TRBV20-1 to TRBJ2-7; TRBD2 aligns across 7 bases. Germline V CDR1 and CDR2: DFQATT, SNEGSKA (reference sequence). J gave up 2 bases and V 0 bases, and 4 bases lay outside the gene matches. This CDR3 has 14 residues.

Worth noting for this clonotype: A much larger clone differs by one base, so this may be a read error. This chain connects TRBV20-1 to TRBJ2-7; no definite D call. This CDR3 spans 11 amino acids. V lost 5 bases and J lost 7, with 12 bases in between. In germline, CDR1 is DFQATT, CDR2 SNEGSKA (reference sequence). The CDR3 loop reads CSAAAMLEQYF. CDR3 in DNA: TGCAGTGCTGCCGCGATGCTAGAGCAGTACTTC.

This chain joins TRBV6-1 and TRBJ1-2; no definite D call. CDR1 is MNHNS and CDR2 is SASEGT in the germline V gene. CDR3 size: 13 residues. V was cut by 8 bases and J by 4 bases, with 14 bases left in between. Here the CDR3 DNA reads TGTGCCAGCTTAGGTCGAGGGTTCTATGGCTACACCTTC. It specifies CASLGRGFYGYTF.

J is TRBJ1-2 and V is TRBV7-2, with D tentatively TRBD1 (5 bases). The CDR3 has 15 residues. Trimming removed 5 bases at V and 3 bases at J, with 16 bases between. Germline CDR1 and CDR2: SGHTA and FQGNSA. The chain's CDR3 is CASSPGQEGHYGYTF. CDR3 DNA: TGTGCCAGCAGCCCGGGGCAGGAGGGTCACTATGGCTACACCTTC.

The V call is TRBV5-6, the J call TRBJ2-2, with D possibly TRBD1 on 6 matching bases. The CDR3 has 15 residues. Germline V CDR1 and CDR2: SGHDT, YYEEEE. Trimming took 4 bases from V and 6 from J, leaving 16 bases between them. The CDR3 DNA reads TGTGCCAGCAGCCGGCTGGACAGCCTCGCCGGGGAGCTGTTTTTT. Amino acids: CASSRLDSLAGELFF.

This clonotype has just one count. The rearrangement uses TRBV30 and TRBJ1-1, with D hard to call. Germline CDR1 GTSNPN, CDR2 SVGIG (reference sequence). There are 12 residues in the CDR3. Trimming took off 0 bases at V and 8 bases at J, with 10 bases between the two ends. CDR3: CAWSVPLMEAFF. In nucleotides, the CDR3 is TGTGCCTGGAGTGTACCCTTAATGGAAGCTTTCTTT.

The CDR3 region is CSVRGTGLFGYTF. As DNA, the CDR3 is TGCAGCGTTCGGGGGACAGGGTTATTCGGCTACACCTTC. The chain employs TRBV29-1 and TRBJ1-2; 9 positions agree with TRBD1. There are 13 residues in the CDR3. The V gene end was trimmed by 5 bases and the J gene end by 8 bases; junction bases not matched to a gene: 9. Germline CDR1 is SQVTM and CDR2 is ANQGSEA.

This clonotype was found many times. The chain uses TRBV19 and TRBJ1-2; 9 bases fit TRBD1. The CDR3 consists of 13 residues. The junction had 9 bases not matched to a gene; V was cut back by 10 bases and J by 6 bases. CDR1 and CDR2 from the germline V gene are LNHDA and SQIVND (reference sequence). As DNA, the CDR3 is TGTGCCACTCACATTACAGGGGGCGATGGCTACACCTTC. This gives the protein CATHITGGDGYTF.

This sequence joins TRBV10-3 and TRBJ2-7; a weak D match, TRBD1 (5 bases). V was trimmed by 2 bases and J by 3 bases, leaving 11 bases between them. The length of the CDR3 is 14 residues. Germline V gene sequence: CDR1 ENHRY, CDR2 SYGVKD. CDR3 DNA sequence: TGTGCCATCAGTGAGGCCTTTCAGGGCTACGAGCAGTACTTC. Amino acids: CAISEAFQGYEQYF.

This rearrangement joins TRBV3-1 to TRBJ1-6, with a weak D call TRBD1 (5 bases). The CDR3 is 15 residues long. Trimming cost V 1 base and J 8 bases, with 12 bases left between them. The V gene's germline CDR1 is LGHDT and CDR2 YNNKEL (reference sequence). As DNA, the CDR3 is TGTGCCAGCAGCCAAGTTGAGGGGATGGATTCACCCCTCCACTTT. Its protein product is CASSQVEGMDSPLHF.

Many counts were recorded for this clonotype. The genes are TRBV2 and TRBJ1-3, with TRBD1 as a possible D gene (5 bases). This CDR3 is built from 13 residues. Germline V gene sequence: CDR1 SNHLY, CDR2 FYNNEI. The V gene lost 6 bases and the J gene lost 7 bases, with 13 bases spanning the gap. Here the CDR3 reads CASRRAEGNTIYF. Here the CDR3 DNA reads TGTGCCAGCAGACGGGCGGAGGGGAACACCATATATTTT.

The table lists this clonotype with a count of one. The J gene is TRBJ2-7, the V gene TRBV29-1; 7 bases map to TRBD2. There are 13 residues in the CDR3. Trimming removed 4 bases from V and 3 bases from J; junction bases left unmatched: 6. Germline assignment: CDR1 SQVTM and CDR2 ANQGSEA. CDR3 nucleotide sequence: TGCAGCGTTGGGGAGGGCCTGGGCTACGAGCAGTACTTC. As protein: CSVGEGLGYEQYF.

This clonotype was picked up many times. V gene TRBV29-1 combines with J gene TRBJ1-4; D unclear. V dropped 4 bases and J dropped 7 bases, with 7 bases sitting between them. The CDR3 has 11 residues. CDR1 SQVTM and CDR2 ANQGSEA come from the germline V gene. For the CDR3, the DNA is TGCAGCGTTGGCGTAGGTGAAAAACTGTTTTTT. Its translation is CSVGVGEKLFF. Full variable domain (rest looked up from reference TRBV29-1 and TRBJ1-4): SAVISQKPSRDICQRGTSLTIQCQVDSQVTMMFWYRQQPGQSLTLIATANQGSEATYESGFVIDKFPISRPNLTFSTLTVSNMSPEDSSIYLCSVGVGEKLFFGSGTQLSVL.

J is TRBJ2-7 and V is TRBV7-6; a possible D gene is TRBD1 (6 bases). CDR1 SGHVS and CDR2 FNYEAQ come from the germline V gene. V was clipped by 4 bases and J by 6 bases, with 13 bases between them. The CDR3 extends over 13 amino acids. The chain's CDR3 is CASSSHGTREQYF. CDR3 bases: TGTGCCAGCAGCTCCCACGGGACACGCGAGCAGTACTTC.

In this sample, this clonotype turned up many times. This chain uses TRBV20-1 with TRBJ1-2, with 9 bases that match TRBD1. CDR3 length: 14 residues. The germline V gene has CDR1 DFQATT and CDR2 SNEGSKA (reference sequence). The junction had 9 bases not matched to a gene; V was cut back by 6 bases and J by 4 bases. This chain's CDR3 is CSAGPGQGGYGYTF. For the CDR3, the DNA is TGCAGTGCGGGACCGGGACAGGGAGGCTATGGCTACACCTTC.

This clonotype turned up a few times. The chain is built from TRBV5-1 and TRBJ2-2, with a weak D call TRBD1 (6 bases). This CDR3 has 15 amino acids. V was shortened by 4 bases and J by 4 bases, with 14 bases between the two germline ends. Germline CDR1 SGHRS, CDR2 YFSETQ. In DNA, the CDR3 is TGCGCCAGCAGCAAGCAAATGACAGGCACCGGGGAGCTGTTTTTT. Amino acid sequence: CASSKQMTGTGELFF.

With respect to this clonotype: The junction shows a germline mismatch at one end, possibly a read error. The J gene is TRBJ1-4, the V gene TRBV25-1; unclear D gene. The CDR3 sequence is 13 residues long. CDR1 is MGHDK and CDR2 is SYGVNS in the germline V gene. In DNA, the CDR3 is TGTGCCAGCAGCCGCGCAACTAATCAAAAACTGTTTTTT. Its translation is CASSRATNQKLFF. The full variable domain, with the rest looked up from reference TRBV25-1 and TRBJ1-4, is EADIYQTPRYLVIGTGKKITLECSQTMGHDKMYWYQQDPGMELHLIHYSYGVNSTEKGDLSSESTVSRIRTEHFPLTLESARPSHTSQYLCASSRATNQKLFFGSGTQLSVL.

For this clonotype: A much larger clonotype is one base distant, so this may be a read error. The chain links TRBV19 to TRBJ2-2; weak D call: TRBD2 (5 bases). The CDR3 extends over 13 amino acids. Germline V gene data show CDR1 as LNHDA and CDR2 as SQIVND (reference sequence). The V gene lost 7 bases and the J gene lost 7 bases, with 13 bases spanning the gap. DNA of the CDR3: TGTGCCAGTAAGCGGATGGTAGGCGGGGAGCTGTTTTTT. It yields the protein CASKRMVGGELFF.

V is TRBV6-1 and J is TRBJ1-2; D remains unclear. This CDR3 is 14 amino acids long. CDR1 is MNHNS, CDR2 SASEGT, per germline. V shed 5 bases and J shed 8 bases, with 18 bases lying between them. The CDR3 DNA is TGTGCCAGCAGTTACGTAACCGGGAGAGGCGGCTACACCTTC. Translated, it gives CASSYVTGRGGYTF.

This clonotype turned up a few times. The chain joins TRBV19 to TRBJ1-5, with 11 bases aligning to TRBD1. This CDR3 is 14 amino acids long. Germline lookup yields CDR1 LNHDA and CDR2 SQIVND (reference sequence). The CDR3 DNA reads TGTGGGACAGGGGGCCGTGAGGGGGGTCAGCCCCAGCATTTT. The encoded protein is CGTGGREGGQPQHF.

In its sample, this clonotype was seen many times. This chain links TRBV29-1 with TRBJ1-1; D remains ambiguous. This CDR3 has 12 amino acids. Germline V lookup: CDR1 SQVTM, CDR2 ANQGSEA. V was pared by 3 bases and J by 0 bases, with 5 bases between. The CDR3: CSVEVLNTEAFF. CDR3 in DNA: TGCAGCGTTGAGGTCTTGAACACTGAAGCTTTCTTT.

This clonotype was seen a few times. CDR3 DNA sequence: TGTGCCAGCAGCCCCCTCCAAGTCGTTAACACTGAAGCTTTCTTT. It yields the protein CASSPLQVVNTEAFF. The chain couples TRBV7-9 to TRBJ1-1; D remains unclear. The germline CDR1 and CDR2 sequences are SEHNR and FQNEAQ (reference sequence). CDR3 length: 15 residues. The V end lost 5 bases, the J end lost 2 bases, and 15 bases lay between the germline ends.

At least ten counts were recorded for this clonotype. The genes are TRBV7-9 and TRBJ2-7; 8 nucleotides match TRBD1. The CDR3 has 14 residues. V shed 5 bases and J 1 base; nucleotides not matched to a gene: 4. The germline CDR1 and CDR2 sequences are SEHNR and FQNEAQ (reference sequence). CDR3 region: CASSGDRISYEQYF. The CDR3 DNA sequence: TGTGCCAGCAGCGGGGACAGGATTTCCTACGAGCAGTACTTC.

Turning to this clonotype: The junction does not match germline at one end; this may be a read error. The rearrangement joins TRBV7-8 to TRBJ2-7; D call uncertain. Per germline, CDR1 SGHVS and CDR2 FQNEAQ. This CDR3 comprises 14 residues. This CDR3 reads CASSWTDPSYERYF. CDR3 DNA sequence: TGTGCCAGCAGCTGGACGGACCCCTCCTACGAGCGGTACTTC.

A few counts support this clonotype. The chain recombines TRBV4-1 with TRBJ2-7; the D is unclear. Trimming cost V 1 base and J 4 bases, with 14 bases left between them. From germline, CDR1 is MGHRA and CDR2 YSYEKL. The CDR3 contains 15 residues. The CDR3 protein is CASSQGEWSVYEQYF. The CDR3 coding sequence is TGCGCCAGCAGCCAAGGTGAATGGTCGGTATACGAGCAGTACTTC.

This chain connects TRBV15 to TRBJ2-6; D is unclear. Trimming pared 3 bases from V and 2 bases from J, leaving 11 bases between. Per the germline V gene, CDR1 is LNHNV and CDR2 is YYDKDF (reference sequence). The CDR3 runs to 16 residues. CDR3 nucleotide sequence: TGTGCCACCAGCAGCTTGTTCAGTGCTGGGGCCAACGTCCTGACTTTC. Its protein is CATSSLFSAGANVLTF.